What follows are 9 T cell receptor beta chains derived from one specimen sequenced in a study of tumor-infiltrating lymphocytes in primary liver carcinoma (TCRdb year 2017). The sample was run on an Illumina HiSeq 2500. TCRbeta-specific cDNA was reverse-transcribed from about 520 ng total RNA using a constant-region primer and ProtoScript II reverse transcriptase. TCRbeta libraries were built with three nested multiplex PCR rounds, a slightly modified ARM-PCR procedure. The first two PCR rounds used multiplex TRBV1-TRBV30 forward primers with a Cbeta reverse primer, each for about 10 cycles. TCRdb trimmed public reads at Q25 via fastp, called clones via MiXCR and kept in-frame beta chains. Here each entry gathers all rows of one CDR3 protein and keeps the most common genes and DNA. Recorded for this sample are about 120,000 distinct CDR3 sequences; approximately 68% of them occurred a single time. The ten top clones hold around 8.1% of the sample.

Without any cell sorting, total RNA and DNA were co-extracted from around 18-30 mg of bulk tissue using the AllPrep DNA/RNA mini kit. The sample taken for sequencing was tumor-adjacent normal liver tissue. Every receptor here comes from an older woman with primary liver carcinoma and hepatitis B virus infection.

Comment on this clonotype: One end of the junction fails to match germline, which may point to a read error. The gene calls are TRBV28 and TRBJ1-2; unclear D gene. This CDR3 comprises 12 residues. The germline gives CDR1 MDHEN, CDR2 SYDVKM. CDR3 DNA: TGTGCCAGCATATCAGGAAACTATAGCTACACCTTC. Its protein product is CASISGNYSYTF.

Within the sample, this clonotype is large (0.1 to 1%). V is TRBV4-1 and J is TRBJ2-1, with D possibly being TRBD2 (5 bases). CDR3 length: 15 amino acids. V was cut by 1 base and J by 0 bases, with 7 bases left in between. Germline V gene data show CDR1 as MGHRA and CDR2 as YSYEKL. The CDR3 is CASSQAEGSYNEQFF. The CDR3 DNA reads as TGCGCCAGCAGCCAAGCCGAGGGCTCCTACAATGAGCAGTTCTTC.

The chain is built from TRBV7-3 and TRBJ2-1; D might be TRBD2 (6 bases). This CDR3 contains 14 residues. Trimming cost V 4 bases and J 15 bases, with 22 bases left between them. Germline-derived CDR1 and CDR2 are SGHTA and FQGTGA. The CDR3 reads CASSSHSEGRGWFF. CDR3 DNA: TGTGCCAGCAGCTCTCACTCGGAGGGCCGGGGTTGGTTCTTC.

This clonotype was seen just once. It may be a read error: a sequence one base away is much more abundant. The chain has TRBV7-9 and TRBJ2-7; TRBD1 might be the D (6 bases). V dropped 3 bases and J dropped 9 bases, with 21 bases sitting between them. Germline V gene lookup returns CDR1 SEHNR and CDR2 FQNEAQ (reference sequence). This CDR3 is built from 15 residues. The CDR3 nucleotides read TGTGCCAGCAGCTTGGCCGGGACACGGGCTATCAGGCAGTACTTC. Translation gives CASSLAGTRAIRQYF.

On this clonotype: Germline is not matched at one junction end, which may reflect a read error. The chain couples TRBV11-2 to TRBJ1-1, with 7 bases identical to TRBD1. This CDR3 has 16 amino acids. The germline gives CDR1 SGHAT, CDR2 FQNNGV. The CDR3 spells CAGSSLTGDWNTGAFF. CDR3 sequence (DNA): TGTGCTGGCAGCTCCTTAACAGGGGATTGGAACACTGGAGCTTTCTTT.

This clonotype was observed at least ten times. The junction and the germline gene differ at one end; a read error may be behind it. The chain couples TRBV4-2 to TRBJ2-2; 11 bases map to TRBD2. The CDR3 is 20 amino acids. Germline CDR1 is LGHNA and CDR2 is YNFKEQ. CDR3 amino acids: CASNQVSGRAHSLNTGELFF. The CDR3 bases are TGTGCCAGCAACCAAGTTAGCGGGAGGGCCCATTCGCTGAACACCGGGGAGCTGTTTTTT.

In regard to this clonotype: This sequence may be a read error, since a much larger clone differs from it by one base. The chain recombines TRBV5-1 with TRBJ2-2; no firm D call. This CDR3 spans 13 amino acids. Germline assignment: CDR1 SGHRS and CDR2 YFSETQ. The V end lost 3 bases, the J end lost 5 bases, and 8 bases lay between the germline ends. The chain's CDR3 is CASSWSSTGELFF. CDR3 in DNA: TGCGCCAGCAGCTGGAGCTCAACCGGGGAGCTGTTTTTT.

As regards this clonotype: Here the CDR3 omits its conserved ending phenylalanine or tryptophan, so a read error is the likely source. The genes are TRBV29-1 and TRBJ2-5, with 10 bases fitting TRBD2. Looked up from germline, CDR1 is SQVTM and CDR2 is ANQGSEA. V shed 4 bases and J 5 bases; nucleotides not matched to a gene: 13. CDR3 length: 16 residues. CDR3 sequence: CSVGGTSERGLETQYL. The DNA of the CDR3 is TGCAGCGTTGGAGGGACTAGCGAGAGGGGATTGGAGACCCAGTACCTC.

There are many counts of this clonotype. The genes are TRBV5-6 and TRBJ1-6; 9 nucleotides match TRBD1. V lost 5 bases to trimming and J lost 8 bases; unmatched junction nucleotides: 5. The V gene's germline CDR1 is SGHDT and CDR2 YYEEEE. This CDR3 contains 14 residues. CDR3 coding DNA: TGTGCCAGCAGTCGGGACAGGGCCCATTCACCCCTCCACTTT. It codes for CASSRDRAHSPLHF.